This passage covers 32 T cell receptor beta chains from one sample sequenced in a study of tumor and adjacent non-tumor tissue in lung cancer. Three rounds of nested PCR, following a modified ARM-PCR protocol, produced the TCRbeta library. MiXCR, run by TCRdb on the multiplex PCR reads, gives a single entry per CDR3 protein. The profile covers around 70,000 distinct CDR3 sequences, with 60% to 75% appearing a single time and roughly 30% taken by the ten largest. No cell sorting was done before RNA was extracted from the tissue. Sequenced: lung tumor tissue. The receptor source for this set is a man aged 55 to 70 with non-small cell lung cancer.

The table lists this clonotype with a few counts. Without the conserved terminal phenylalanine or tryptophan, this CDR3 likely stems from a read error. The chain employs TRBV6-2 or TRBV6-3 and TRBJ2-1; 7 bases are shared with TRBD1. With 6 bases clipped from V and 1 base from J, the junction kept 6 bases outside the gene matches. Germline lookup yields CDR1 MNHEY and CDR2 SVGEGT. The CDR3 is 15 amino acids. As DNA, the CDR3 is TGTGCCAGCAGGACAGGGACGGAATCCTACAATGAGCAGTTCTTA. It codes for CASRTGTESYNEQFL.

About this clonotype: The conserved phenylalanine or tryptophan normally closing the CDR3 is absent here, so this likely arose from a read error. The DNA is left out, because the CDR3 cannot be placed on it with certainty; the CDR3 is given as TCRdb lists it. The chain carries TRBV11-1 and TRBJ1-1; TRBD1 is the table's D call, not checked against the DNA. Germline lookup yields CDR1 SGHAT and CDR2 FQDESV (reference sequence). Termini included, the CDR3 measures 13 amino acids. CDR3 sequence: CASSLAPGPEDFL.

With regard to this clonotype: Relative to the germline gene, one junction end is altered; a read error may explain this. The chain is built from TRBV10-3 and TRBJ2-5, with 16 bases matching TRBD2. The CDR3 loop spans 15 amino acids. Germline V CDR1 and CDR2: ENHRY, SYGVKD. CDR3 bases: TGTGCCACCAGTAAGCCGGGGACTAGCGGGAGGGCCATCTACTTC. It is translated as CATSKPGTSGRAIYF.

Regarding this clonotype: At one end the junction does not follow the germline gene, possibly because of a read error. The chain carries TRBV20-1 and TRBJ1-1; D not certain. This CDR3 comprises 11 residues. Germline CDR1 is DFQATT and CDR2 is SNEGSKA (reference sequence). The CDR3 spells CSVASNNEAFF. The DNA for the CDR3 is TGCAGTGTTGCAAGTAACAATGAAGCTTTCTTT.

In the case of this clonotype: One end of the junction is discordant with germline, which a read error may explain. J is TRBJ2-1 and V is TRBV10-3, with 10 bases identical to TRBD2. Germline CDR1 ENHRY, CDR2 SYGVKD. This CDR3 has 14 amino acids. CDR3 bases: TGTGCCATCAGCCCTAGCGGGAGCAATAATGAGCAGCTCTTC. Protein product: CAISPSGSNNEQLF.

This clonotype was detected ten times or more. V usage is TRBV7-9 and J usage is TRBJ2-2, with D possibly being TRBD2 (6 bases). The length of the CDR3 is 13 residues. V was cut by 5 bases and J by 9 bases, with 13 bases left in between. Germline CDR1 is SEHNR and CDR2 is FQNEAQ (reference sequence). Here the CDR3 DNA reads TGTGCCAGCAGCGCCAGGACTATACGGGAGCTGTTTTTT. Translated: CASSARTIRELFF.

As to this clonotype: One end of the junction fails to match germline, which may point to a read error. The V gene is TRBV12-3 or TRBV12-4, the J gene TRBJ2-5, with D possibly matching TRBD1 (6 bases). The CDR3 loop spans 14 amino acids. The DNA of the CDR3 is TGTGCCAGAAGTTTAGCCACAGGGCAAGAGAAACAGTACTTC. Translated, it gives CARSLATGQEKQYF.

The chain has TRBV20-1 and TRBJ1-4; no firm D call. Germline-derived CDR1 and CDR2 are DFQATT and SNEGSKA (reference sequence). The CDR3 sequence is 12 residues long. CDR3 protein: CNVMKGNEKLFF. CDR3 coding DNA: TGCAATGTTATGAAGGGAAATGAAAAACTGTTTTTT.

To note about this clonotype: The junction shows a germline mismatch at one end, possibly a read error. The chain recombines TRBV6-5 with TRBJ1-1; D not certain. This CDR3 contains 13 residues. Germline-derived CDR1 and CDR2 are MNHEY and SVGAGI. The CDR3 DNA is TGTGCAAGCAGTTGGACGGAGAAAAATGAAGCTTTCTTT. Translating it yields CASSWTEKNEAFF.

The sample holds many counts of this clonotype. The V call is TRBV11-2, the J call TRBJ2-7; D unclear. With 1 base removed from V and 2 bases from J, the gap between germline ends came to 9 bases. The CDR3 has 14 amino acids. Germline values: CDR1 SGHAT, CDR2 FQNNGV. CDR3 sequence: CASSLVISTYEQYF. In DNA, the CDR3 is TGTGCCAGCAGCTTAGTGATTAGTACCTACGAGCAGTACTTC.

This clonotype was counted once. A read error may account for a junction end that differs from germline. The chain joins TRBV29-1 to TRBJ2-7; TRBD2 aligns across 7 bases. The CDR3 totals 13 residues. Germline V CDR1 and CDR2: SQVTM, ANQGSEA. CDR3 sequence (DNA): TGCAGCGTTGAAGGAGGGAGGGCCTACGGGCAGTACTTC. Amino acids: CSVEGGRAYGQYF.

A remark on this clonotype: A read error may account for a junction end that differs from germline. The gene calls are TRBV6-2 or TRBV6-3 and TRBJ1-6; 10 bases fit TRBD1. Per the germline V gene, CDR1 is MNHEY and CDR2 is SVGEGT. The CDR3 is 13 residues long. DNA for the CDR3: TGTGCCAACAGGGGGACAGGGGATTCACCCGTCCTCTTT. Translating gives CANRGTGDSPVLF.

Regarding this clonotype: The junction departs from germline at one end; a sequencing error may be responsible. The rearrangement links TRBV28 to TRBJ2-3; D is unresolved. Per the germline V gene, CDR1 is MDHEN and CDR2 is SYDVKM. CDR3 size: 13 residues. CDR3 DNA: TGTGACAGCACCTCCTCCGGAATAGATAAGCAGTATTTT. Translated, it gives CDSTSSGIDKQYF.

Of note for this clonotype: An end of the junction differs from the germline gene, which may be a read error. Here the CDR3 reads CASSEFSGSPYELYF. CDR3 in DNA: TGTGCCAGCAGTGAATTTAGCGGGAGTCCCTACGAGCTGTACTTC. V gene TRBV10-2 combines with J gene TRBJ2-7, with 9 nucleotides matching TRBD2. The length of the CDR3 is 15 residues. Germline values: CDR1 WSHSY, CDR2 SAAADI.

The chain links TRBV2 to TRBJ2-1, with 9 bases lining up with TRBD2. CDR3 length: 13 amino acids. V dropped 8 bases and J dropped 7; count of bases not matched to a gene: 6. Germline V gene data show CDR1 as SNHLY and CDR2 as FYNNEI. CDR3 residues: CASAGGIGNEQFF. The CDR3 nucleotides read TGTGCCAGCGCGGGAGGGATAGGAAATGAGCAGTTCTTC. Filled out from reference TRBV2 and TRBJ2-1, the complete variable domain reads EPEVTQTPSHQVTQMGQEVILRCVPISNHLYFYWYRQILGQKVEFLVSFYNNEISEKSEIFDDQFSVERPDGSNFTLKIRSTKLEDSAMYFCASAGGIGNEQFFGPGTRLTVL.

The chain employs TRBV11-3 and TRBJ1-1, with TRBD1 matching 7 bases. This CDR3 region has 13 residues. Unmatched junction bases numbered 10, after V lost 10 bases and J lost 5 bases. Germline CDR1 and CDR2: SGHNT and YENEEA. In DNA, the CDR3 is TGTGCCATCAGTTATGGGACAGATACTGAAGCTTTCTTT. Amino acid sequence: CAISYGTDTEAFF.

V is TRBV2 and J is TRBJ2-5, with D possibly being TRBD1 or TRBD2 (5 bases each). The CDR3 runs 14 residues. V lost 6 bases and J 2 bases, leaving 13 bases between the germline ends. The germline V gene encodes CDR1 SNHLY and CDR2 FYNNEI. CDR3 nucleotides: TGTGCCAGCAGGGGGACGGCCTTTCAAGAGACCCAGTACTTC. Protein sequence: CASRGTAFQETQYF.

The genes are TRBV5-6 and TRBJ2-7; no clear D. CDR1 and CDR2 (germline): SGHDT, YYEEEE. The ends were cut back, 9 bases at V and 0 bases at J, with 16 bases in the middle. The CDR3 consists of 14 residues. The CDR3 DNA reads as TGTGCCATCAGTCCGGATAGGGCCTCCTACGAGCAGTACTTC. This sequence encodes CAISPDRASYEQYF.

This sequence joins TRBV7-9 and TRBJ1-4, with a weak D call TRBD1 (6 bases). This CDR3 has 15 residues. CDR1 is SEHNR, CDR2 FQNEAQ, per germline (reference sequence). Trimming stripped 5 bases from V and 3 bases from J, with 13 bases between. The CDR3 is CASSISGVANEKLFF. CDR3 DNA: TGTGCCAGCAGCATTTCAGGGGTGGCTAATGAAAAACTGTTTTTT.

Comment on this clonotype: At one of its ends the junction is not consistent with the germline gene, which may arise from a read error. The V gene is TRBV29-1, the J gene TRBJ1-4, with 7 bases that match TRBD1. Germline CDR1 is SQVTM and CDR2 is ANQGSEA. The CDR3 sequence is 15 residues long. CDR3 region: CSVKDLEGASEKLVF. For the CDR3, the DNA is TGCAGCGTTAAAGATCTAGAGGGGGCGAGCGAAAAACTGGTTTTT.

Comments on this clonotype: One end of the junction is discordant with germline, which a read error may explain. This chain uses TRBV20-1 with TRBJ2-2; D might be TRBD2 (6 bases). Germline V gene lookup returns CDR1 DFQATT and CDR2 SNEGSKA (reference sequence). The CDR3 is 13 amino acids. CDR3 amino acids: CSARLTLTGGLFF. CDR3 nucleotide sequence: TGCAGTGCTAGACTAACGTTGACCGGGGGGCTGTTTTTT.

As for this clonotype: An end of the junction does not agree with germline; a read error may underlie this. This sequence joins TRBV5-1 and TRBJ2-4; 12 bases are shared with TRBD2. Germline V lookup: CDR1 SGHRS, CDR2 YFSETQ. CDR3 length equals 15 residues. In nucleotides, the CDR3 is TGCGCCAGCAGCGATAGACTAGCGGGAGAAAACATTCAGTATTTC. It translates to CASSDRLAGENIQYF. Variable domain in full (rest from reference TRBV5-1 and TRBJ2-4): KAGVTQTPRYLIKTRGQQVTLSCSPISGHRSVSWYQQTPGQGLQFLFEYFSETQRNKGNFPGRFSGRQFSNSRSEMNVSTLELGDSALYLCASSDRLAGENIQYFGAGTRLSVL.

This clonotype was found a few times. V usage is TRBV30 and J usage is TRBJ2-3; weak D call: TRBD2 (5 bases). Looked up from germline, CDR1 is GTSNPN and CDR2 is SVGIG (reference sequence). The length of the CDR3 is 14 residues. V was pared by 5 bases and J by 2 bases, with 14 bases between. CDR3 protein: CAWDPDGNTDTQYF. The CDR3 region has the DNA TGTGCCTGGGACCCGGACGGGAACACAGATACGCAGTATTTT.

This chain connects TRBV7-9 to TRBJ2-1, with D possibly being TRBD2 (7 bases). V lost 5 bases to trimming and J lost 0 bases, with 17 bases between them. Germline CDR1 is SEHNR and CDR2 is FQNEAQ (reference sequence). The CDR3 is 17 amino acids. In DNA, the CDR3 is TGTGCCAGCAGCACGACATTGAGGGGGGGCTCCTACAATGAGCAGTTCTTC. Amino acids: CASSTTLRGGSYNEQFF.

For this clonotype: The junction does not match germline at one end; this may be a read error. The CDR3 nucleotides are TGTGCCAGCAGTTTATACCCCCTAGCCAGAAACATTCAGTACTTT. Translated: CASSLYPLARNIQYF. V is TRBV28 and J is TRBJ2-4, with D perhaps matching TRBD2 (5 bases). The CDR3 runs 15 residues. Germline-derived CDR1 and CDR2 are MDHEN and SYDVKM. Based on the CDR3 plus reference TRBV28 and TRBJ2-4, the full variable domain is DVKVTQSSRYLVKRTGEKVFLECVQDMDHENMFWYRQDPGLGLRLIYFSYDVKMKEKGDIPEGYSVSREKKERFSLILESASTNQTSMYLCASSLYPLARNIQYFGAGTRLSVL.

This chain uses TRBV28 with TRBJ1-5; D unclear. The V end lost 7 bases, the J end lost 10 bases, and 17 bases lay between the germline ends. This CDR3 region has 13 residues. Germline V lookup: CDR1 MDHEN, CDR2 SYDVKM. CDR3 region: CASNQDPGHPQHF. In DNA, the CDR3 is TGTGCCAGCAACCAAGACCCCGGCCACCCCCAGCATTTT.

A note on this clonotype: Its ends do not fully match the called genes, so a read error is possible. This rearrangement joins TRBV12-3 or TRBV12-4 to TRBJ1-1, with a possible D match to TRBD1 (6 bases). This CDR3 contains 12 residues. As DNA, the CDR3 is TGTGCCAGCAGCCTTTCAGGGGACGGTGCTTCCTTT. This sequence encodes CASSLSGDGASF.

The rearrangement joins TRBV6-5 to TRBJ2-7, with 7 bases lining up with TRBD1. In germline, CDR1 is MNHEY, CDR2 SVGAGI. This CDR3 comprises 15 residues. CDR3: CTNSYGAGQVYKQYF. The CDR3 DNA follows: TGTACCAACAGTTACGGGGCTGGACAGGTTTACAAACAGTACTTC.

About this clonotype: Because it lacks the conserved phenylalanine or tryptophan at the end, this CDR3 is likely a read error. The DNA is omitted, as the CDR3 cannot be located on it reliably, and the CDR3 follows TCRdb's listing. This CDR3 reads CSALGGIVSSYEQYL. The rearrangement links TRBV20-1 to TRBJ2-7; the table assigns TRBD1, which was not confirmed against the DNA. The CDR3 has 15 amino acids, counting both end residues. Germline CDR1 DFQATT, CDR2 SNEGSKA (reference sequence).

Of note for this clonotype: Germline and junction disagree at one end, which may indicate a read error. This chain uses TRBV20-1 with TRBJ2-7; 9 bases agree with TRBD2. CDR1 DFQATT and CDR2 SNEGSKA come from the germline V gene (reference sequence). CDR3 length equals 15 residues. CDR3 in amino acids: CSVRKGLARGQEQYF. DNA for the CDR3: TGCAGTGTTAGAAAAGGACTAGCGAGAGGACAAGAGCAGTACTTC.

As regards this clonotype: Its ends do not fully match the called genes, so a read error is possible. V gene TRBV6-1 combines with J gene TRBJ1-5; D is unresolved. Per germline, CDR1 MNHNS and CDR2 SASEGT. CDR3 length equals 13 residues. The CDR3 loop reads CAISVEQNQPPHF. The CDR3 coding sequence is TGTGCCATCAGTGTAGAGCAGAATCAGCCCCCGCATTTT.

The chain couples TRBV20-1 to TRBJ2-5, with 13 nucleotides matching TRBD2. After removal of 7 bases from V and 7 bases from J, the junction contained 12 bases not matched to a gene. Germline V gene lookup returns CDR1 DFQATT and CDR2 SNEGSKA (reference sequence). CDR3 size: 15 residues. The CDR3 DNA follows: TGCAGTGTTACTACTAGCGGGAGGGCCTTTGGGACCCAGTACTTC. This sequence encodes CSVTTSGRAFGTQYF.